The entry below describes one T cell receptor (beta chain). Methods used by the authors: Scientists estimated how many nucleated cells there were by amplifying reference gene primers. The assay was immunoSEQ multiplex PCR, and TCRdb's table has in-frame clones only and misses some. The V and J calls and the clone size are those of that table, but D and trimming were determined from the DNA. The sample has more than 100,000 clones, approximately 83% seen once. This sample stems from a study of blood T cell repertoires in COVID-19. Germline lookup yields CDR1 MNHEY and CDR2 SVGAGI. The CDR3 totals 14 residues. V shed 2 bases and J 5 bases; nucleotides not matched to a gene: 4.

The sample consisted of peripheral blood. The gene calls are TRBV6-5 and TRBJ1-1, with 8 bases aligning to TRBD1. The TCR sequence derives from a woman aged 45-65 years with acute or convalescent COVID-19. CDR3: CASSYKTGETEAFF. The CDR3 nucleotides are TGTGCCAGCAGTTACAAGACAGGGGAGACTGAAGCTTTCTTT.